The clone carrying this T cell receptor beta chain was seen just once. With 60 Vbeta and 13 Jbeta primers, the PCR was carried out. The table came from immunoSEQ multiplex PCR; TCRdb's copy has only in-frame clones and leaves some out. The sample comprises approximately 110,000 clones, around 80% of which are singletons, and about 1.1% rests with the top ten. The CDR3 is 19 residues long. The trim removed 6 bases at V and 0 bases at J, leaving 15 bases unmatched. Per the germline V gene, CDR1 is SGHTA and CDR2 is FQGNSA. These data belong to a study of cytomegalovirus exposure and HLA in healthy donors.

The chain has TRBV7-2 and TRBJ2-5; 11 bases align to TRBD2. This TCR was recovered from a woman aged 25-40 years in good health and CMV-seronegative. The sample consisted of PBMCs. CDR3 protein: CASRHSGRAFSRYQETQYF. The CDR3 nucleotides are TGTGCCAGCAGGCATAGCGGGAGGGCTTTTAGTCGGTACCAAGAGACCCAGTACTTC.